The rows below give T cell receptor beta chains drawn from one sample of a study of cytomegalovirus exposure and HLA in healthy donors. Here immunoSEQ multiplex PCR was the method, and the copy in TCRdb shows in-frame clones only, minus some. The repertoire has some 220,000 clones, over 65% of them found once; the top ten carry around 2.8%. The sequencing input was PBMCs. These receptors originate from a woman aged 60 to 75 in good health and CMV-seropositive. CDR3s include the opening cysteine and the closing phenylalanine or tryptophan. D genes are given only for firm matches. The size entry is marked missing in some rows and otherwise reads once, few, many or a size class.

TRBV18	15	-	-	TRBJ1-1	TGTGCCAGCTCTTTGACACGAGAGATGAACACTGAAGCTTTCTTT	CASSLTREMNTEAFF
TRBV29-1	12	-	-	TRBJ2-7	TGCAGCGTTGCTTTTAGCTCCTACGAGCAGTACTTC	CSVAFSSYEQYF
TRBV7-3	15	-	-	TRBJ2-3	TGTGCCAGCACTCCAGGGGCAGGGGGCACAGATACGCAGTATTTT	CASTPGAGGTDTQYF
TRBV7-2	15	-	-	TRBJ1-2	TGTGCCAGCAGCGCGCCTAGGACAGCTAACTATGGCTACACCTTC	CASSAPRTANYGYTF
TRBV5-6	15	TRBD1	few	TRBJ1-2	TGTGCCAGCAGCCGAGGGACAGGGGTGGGCGGCGGCTACACCTTC	CASSRGTGVGGGYTF
TRBV19	16	-	-	TRBJ2-2	TGTGCCAGCCAAACGTCGTCTGGGGGCTGGGGCGGGGAGCTGTTTTTT	CASQTSSGGWGGELFF
TRBV28	16	-	-	TRBJ1-6	TGTGCCAGTAAGCAGGACAGAACTCGATATAATTCACCCCTCCACTTT	CASKQDRTRYNSPLHF
TRBV6-1	14	-	-	TRBJ1-4	TGTGCCAGCAGTGAAATGCCCGGTAATGAAAAACTGTTTTTT	CASSEMPGNEKLFF
TRBV5-1	16	TRBD2	few	TRBJ2-3	TGCGCCAGCAGCTTGATGCCTAGCGGGTCCACAGATACGCAGTATTTT	CASSLMPSGSTDTQYF
TRBV12-5	15	-	-	TRBJ2-7	TGTGCTAGTTCACGGGGGGGGACAGGGAGCTACGAGCAGTACTTC	CASSRGGTGSYEQYF
TRBV5-1	15	-	-	TRBJ2-3	TGCGCCAGCAGCTCCGGGATCACTAGCACAGATACGCAGTATTTT	CASSSGITSTDTQYF
TRBV25-1	15	-	-	TRBJ2-1	TGTGCCAGCCAACCTGGCGGCTACTCCTACAATGAGCAGTTCTTC	CASQPGGYSYNEQFF
TRBV19	17	TRBD1	-	TRBJ2-2	TGTGCCAGTAGGGCTCTTGGGACAGGTTCAAACACCGGGGAGCTGTTTTTT	CASRALGTGSNTGELFF
TRBV27	15	TRBD1	-	TRBJ1-2	TGTGCCAGCAGTTCCCTACTAGACAGGGCCTATGGCTACACCTTC	CASSSLLDRAYGYTF
TRBV6-4	13	-	-	TRBJ1-4	TGTGCCAGCAGTGAGGAGGGGGGGGAAAAACTGTTTTTT	CASSEEGGEKLFF
TRBV5-1	13	TRBD1	once	TRBJ1-1	TGCGCCAGCAGCGGGATGGACAGGGTTGTAGCTTTCTTT	CASSGMDRVVAFF
TRBV6-1	14	TRBD1	-	TRBJ1-2	TGTGCCAGCTCGACAGGGGGCGTCGACTATGGCTACACCTTC	CASSTGGVDYGYTF
TRBV9	14	-	-	TRBJ2-3	TGTGCCAGCGCCCGGACTTTGGCGACAGATACGCAGTATTTT	CASARTLATDTQYF
TRBV10-1	14	TRBD2	-	TRBJ2-5	TGCGCCAACTCGGGCCTAGCGGGGGGGGAGACCCAGTACTTC	CANSGLAGGETQYF
TRBV9	13	-	-	TRBJ1-5	TGTGCCAGCAGCCCCACCGGGGGACAGCCCCAGCATTTT	CASSPTGGQPQHF
TRBV2	12	-	-	TRBJ1-1	TGTGCCAGCAGTGCAGGGTTCAGTGAAGCTTTCTTT	CASSAGFSEAFF
TRBV30	14	-	-	TRBJ1-4	TGTGCCTGGAGGCGGGGGCTAACTAATGAAAAACTGTTTTTT	CAWRRGLTNEKLFF
TRBV5-1	13	-	few	TRBJ1-2	TGCGCCAGCAGCCTCACAGGGCTCTATGGCTACACCTTC	CASSLTGLYGYTF
TRBV29-1	13	TRBD1	-	TRBJ2-7	TGCAGCGCCGAGACAGGGGGAGGTTACGAGCAGTACTTC	CSAETGGGYEQYF
TRBV2	13	-	-	TRBJ1-2	TGTGCCAGCAGGCCCGACAGTTACTATGGCTACACCTTC	CASRPDSYYGYTF
TRBV5-6	15	TRBD2	once	TRBJ2-5	TGTGCCAGCAGCTTGATGGCGGGGGGCCAAGAGACCCAGTACTTC	CASSLMAGGQETQYF
TRBV6-1	13	-	-	TRBJ1-1	TGTGCCAGCAGGAACTCCGGGGGGCCTGAAGCTTTCTTT	CASRNSGGPEAFF
TRBV5-1	13	-	-	TRBJ1-1	TGCGCCAGCAGCCTACGCGAGGAGTTTGAAGCTTTCTTT	CASSLREEFEAFF
TRBV28	13	-	once	TRBJ1-1	TGTGCCAGCAGCGCGACGGCCCTACCGGGGGCTTTCTTT	CASSATALPGAFF
TRBV19	14	-	-	TRBJ1-5	TGTGCCAGTAGTATGCTGGGGCCCAATCAGCCCCAGCATTTT	CASSMLGPNQPQHF
TRBV19	16	TRBD2	-	TRBJ2-5	TGTGCCAGTAGTGTCTTGACTAGCGGGCCACAAGAGACCCAGTACTTC	CASSVLTSGPQETQYF
TRBV2	14	TRBD1	-	TRBJ1-6	TGTGCCAGCAGGCGGACAGGGACAAATTCACCCCTCCACTTT	CASRRTGTNSPLHF
TRBV5-1	14	-	-	TRBJ2-4	TGCGCCAGCAGCTTGGCCGGCAGGGCTGACATTCAGTACTTC	CASSLAGRADIQYF
TRBV5-8	11	-	-	TRBJ2-7	TGTGCCAGCAGCGTCGAGTACGAGCAGTACTTC	CASSVEYEQYF
TRBV7-9	13	TRBD1	-	TRBJ1-1	TGTGCCAGCAGCCCCATGGGGACAGTTGAAGCTTTCTTT	CASSPMGTVEAFF
TRBV19	14	-	-	TRBJ2-5	TGTGCCAGTAGTCCCCTGGGGGGGCCAGAGACCCAGTACTTC	CASSPLGGPETQYF
TRBV11-2	18	TRBD2	-	TRBJ2-1	TGTGCCAGCAGCCAAAAAGAGACTAGCGGGGGATCCTACAATGAGCAGTTCTTC	CASSQKETSGGSYNEQFF
TRBV27	17	TRBD2	-	TRBJ2-1	TGTGCCAGCAGTCCCTACCGCGGTACTAGCGAGCCCGTATACGAATTCTTC	CASSPYRGTSEPVYEFF
TRBV27	16	-	-	TRBJ2-2	TGTGCCAGCAGTCCCCCCCGAGGCGGAAGGGGTCGGGAGCTGTTTTTT	CASSPPRGGRGRELFF
TRBV6-1	11	-	-	TRBJ1-1	TGTGCCAGCAGTAGGGGGACTGAAGCTTTCTTT	CASSRGTEAFF
TRBV5-4	15	-	few	TRBJ1-1	TGTGCCAGCAGCAGCGACGGGACATTGGCCACTGAAGCTTTCTTT	CASSSDGTLATEAFF
TRBV10-3	15	TRBD1	few	TRBJ2-7	TGTGCCATCAGTGAGACCCGGGACAGCTACTACGAGCAGTACTTC	CAISETRDSYYEQYF
TRBV27	17	TRBD1	-	TRBJ2-2	TGTGCCAGCAGGCGGCTGACAGGGGGCGTCGGCACCGGGGAGCTGTTTTTT	CASRRLTGGVGTGELFF
TRBV6-5	13	-	-	TRBJ1-1	TGTGCCAGCAGTCAGAGACAGGACCTTGAAGCTTTCTTT	CASSQRQDLEAFF